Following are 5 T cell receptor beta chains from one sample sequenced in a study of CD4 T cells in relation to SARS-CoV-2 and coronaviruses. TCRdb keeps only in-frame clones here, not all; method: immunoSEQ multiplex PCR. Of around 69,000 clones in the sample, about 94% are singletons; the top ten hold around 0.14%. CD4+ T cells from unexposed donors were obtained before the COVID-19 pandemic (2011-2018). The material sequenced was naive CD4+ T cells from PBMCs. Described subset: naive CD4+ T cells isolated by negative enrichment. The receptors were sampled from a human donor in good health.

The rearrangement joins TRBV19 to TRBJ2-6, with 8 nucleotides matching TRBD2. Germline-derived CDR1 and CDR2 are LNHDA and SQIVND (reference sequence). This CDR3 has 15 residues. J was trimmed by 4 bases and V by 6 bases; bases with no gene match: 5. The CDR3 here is CASRSGSPGANVLTF. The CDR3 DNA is TGTGCCAGTAGGAGCGGGAGTCCGGGGGCCAACGTCCTGACTTTC.

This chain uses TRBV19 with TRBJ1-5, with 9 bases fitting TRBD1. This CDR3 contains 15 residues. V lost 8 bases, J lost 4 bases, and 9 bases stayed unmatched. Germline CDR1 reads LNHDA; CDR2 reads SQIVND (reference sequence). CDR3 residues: CASSTGTGRNQPQHF. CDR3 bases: TGTGCCAGTTCAACCGGGACAGGGAGGAATCAGCCCCAGCATTTT.

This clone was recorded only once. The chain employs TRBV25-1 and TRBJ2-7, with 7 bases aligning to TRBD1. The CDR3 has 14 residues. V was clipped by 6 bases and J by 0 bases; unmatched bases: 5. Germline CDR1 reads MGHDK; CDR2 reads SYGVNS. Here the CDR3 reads CASRQTGISYEQYF. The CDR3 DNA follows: TGTGCCAGCAGACAGACAGGGATCTCCTACGAGCAGTACTTC.

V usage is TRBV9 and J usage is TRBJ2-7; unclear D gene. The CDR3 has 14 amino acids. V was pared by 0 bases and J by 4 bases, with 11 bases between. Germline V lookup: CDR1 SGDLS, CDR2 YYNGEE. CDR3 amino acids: CASSVDSQRYEQYF. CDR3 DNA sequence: TGTGCCAGCAGCGTAGACTCCCAGCGATACGAGCAGTACTTC.

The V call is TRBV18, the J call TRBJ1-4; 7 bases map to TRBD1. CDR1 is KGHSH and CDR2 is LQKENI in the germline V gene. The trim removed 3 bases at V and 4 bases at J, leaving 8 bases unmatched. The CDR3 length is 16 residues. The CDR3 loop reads CASSPGTGADNEKLFF. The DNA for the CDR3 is TGTGCCAGCTCACCGGGCACAGGGGCGGATAATGAAAAACTGTTTTTT.